These 4 T cell receptor beta chains were sequenced from one sample in a study of T-cell reconstitution after alpha-beta-depleted transplantation in children. Unique molecular identifiers were used in preparing the TCRbeta library. TCRdb reprocessed the PCR reads with MiXCR, giving one entry per CDR3 protein. The sample has about 250,000 distinct CDR3 sequences; 20% to 30% are singletons. The sample was PBMCs, mostly from graft donor cells, taken 360 days after TCRalphabeta/CD19-depleted stem cell transplant. Receptors originate from a female patient aged 2-15 years who had a stem cell transplant for congenital amegakaryocytic thrombocytopenia, so the T cells may come from the graft donor.

The chain links TRBV20-1 to TRBJ2-7, with TRBD2 identical over 8 bases. From germline, CDR1 is DFQATT and CDR2 SNEGSKA (reference sequence). Germline trimming cut 0 bases from V and 2 bases from J; bases unmatched to any gene: 12. The CDR3 is 17 residues long. The CDR3 nucleotides read TGCAGTGCTAGAGATCTCCGGAGCGGGAGAGGCCCCTACGAGCAGTACTTC. This gives the protein CSARDLRSGRGPYEQYF.

J is TRBJ1-5 and V is TRBV24-1; no definite D call. This CDR3 has 17 amino acids. V was shortened by 3 bases and J by 3 bases, with 17 bases between the two germline ends. In germline, CDR1 is KGHDR, CDR2 SFDVKD. The CDR3 loop is CATSDGYRGGVNQPQHF. The CDR3 bases are TGTGCCACCAGTGATGGGTACCGGGGTGGGGTCAATCAGCCCCAGCATTTT.

V usage is TRBV5-1 and J usage is TRBJ2-3; TRBD1 agrees at 9 bases. The CDR3 contains 16 residues. Germline V gene sequence: CDR1 SGHRS, CDR2 YFSETQ. J lost 2 bases, V lost 4 bases, and 8 bases had no gene match. The CDR3 sequence: CASSAGGTGSTDTQYF. CDR3 DNA: TGCGCCAGCAGCGCCGGAGGGACAGGGTCCACAGATACGCAGTATTTT.

This clonotype was counted a single time. This chain uses TRBV4-2 with TRBJ2-5; D is uncertain. There are 16 residues in the CDR3. In germline, CDR1 is LGHNA, CDR2 YNFKEQ. The V end was cut by 0 bases, the J end by 1 base, with 12 bases between. CDR3 bases: TGTGCCAGCAGCCAAGATCCCCTCTTGGTCCAAGAGACCCAGTACTTC. Its translation: CASSQDPLLVQETQYF.